This T cell receptor (beta chain) originates from a study of cytomegalovirus exposure and HLA in healthy donors (dated by TCRdb to the late 2010s). Describing the broader study: In an earlier analysis of 587 of the donors, approximately 300 Gb of sequence data and 90 million to 120 million unique TCR beta sequences from 150 million to 200 million T cells were reported. Among 398 genotyped donors of the cohort, an average of roughly 240,000 unique TCR beta nucleotide sequences were sequenced per donor, around a sixth of them non-productive. The study aimed to test whether cataloging public T cell receptors could reveal signatures of past pathogen exposure. An earlier analysis of a few hundred of the donors applied high-throughput TCR beta sequencing to assess whether each TCR beta V gene segment acted as functional or pseudogenic. To study patterns of TCR occurrence, a later analysis re-analyzed previously published TCR beta repertoires from several hundred donors and added high-resolution HLA genotyping. An early release that covered more than 550 HLA-typed donors contained about 290 gigabases of sequencing data and 70 million to 100 million unique TCR sequences. Using immunosequencing, the study profiled T cell repertoires from 666 subjects and related those repertoires to cytomegalovirus serostatus. Genome-wide SNP genotypes for about three fifths of the roughly 670 donors were used in a later genetic analysis, which treated that subset as a discovery cohort. Roughly five DR-DQ haplotypes were handled as single units for association and clustering, since linkage in the cohort was strong. Class I and class II HLA loci were covered by the typing at four-digit resolution. Donor age, sex, ethnicity and CMV serostatus were compiled alongside the repertoire data. To predict cytomegalovirus infection status, the study brought together high-throughput TCR immunosequencing, statistical association of individual TCRs with disease status, and machine learning. Among the roughly 370 genotyped donors, around 81% belonged to the genetic ancestry cluster associated with self-reported Caucasian donors. Besides the first cohort of 666 subjects, a separate validation cohort made up of 120 different subjects was used. All discovery cohort repertoires had been generated using a single sequencing platform. Rather than using new phenotypic data, the later analysis identified candidate immune exposures from TCR beta sequences and from how often those sequences occurred across donors. Typing coverage differed by locus: A, B, C, DRB1 and DQB1 were typed in roughly 620-630 donors, DQA1 in approximately 520, DPA1 in around 600, and DPB1 in 400 to 480. Study-level results and caveats: Linkage disequilibrium might explain the correlated functional status among segregating V segments, but an unknown experimental factor could not be excluded. In a later genetic analysis, a missense DCLRE1C variant was associated with V-gene and J-gene trimming of TCR beta chains, and the association was replicated in an independent cohort. In a later genetic analysis, fewer N-insertions in productive TCRs were reported among donors in an Asian-associated ancestry cluster than the 666-donor mean. A cluster of highly shared sequence variants was judged likely to be a technical artifact of the sequencing pipeline. In a later analysis, HLA-associated TCR beta chains were found to be more clonally expanded and to have lower generation probabilities than equally common non-associated chains. Broadly in line with IMGT annotations, most TCR beta V segments showed up in productive rearrangements about 87% or about 30% of the time in an earlier analysis of approximately 640 of the donors. A later analysis associated roughly 17,000 TCR beta sequences with specific HLA alleles at a false discovery rate of 0.05. Roughly 17 rarely observed V segments, including chromosome 9 orphons, were excluded from the earlier analysis of 550 to 700 of the donors because counts were too low. Because HLA typing was missing for some donors at each locus, association tests included only the typed subset. A further reported finding was that TCR beta sequences accurately predicted the HLA-A and HLA-B alleles for most subjects in the first cohort. Most TCR sequences were observed very rarely across donors, whereas some public TCRs were present in many individuals. In a later analysis, several top co-occurrence clusters were reported to appear linked to parvovirus B19, influenza, CMV and Epstein-Barr virus. This cohort had only TCR beta chains sequenced, and the lack of alpha or paired-chain data limited which features could be detected. A total of fewer than 200 TCR beta chains were listed by the study as associated with cytomegalovirus. Some IMGT-functional V segments, including TRBV6-2 and TRBV6-3, could not be told apart with the 87-base-pair reads, so those segments were excluded. Roughly uniform sequencing depth across donors was assumed in presence/absence analyses, although this assumption may not hold. When HLA alleles, especially DR and DQ, strongly co-occurred, attributing TCR associations to individual alleles was difficult. According to a later analysis, TCR association rates differed among HLA loci, with DRB1 alleles showing the most associated TCRs and HLA-C alleles showing the fewest. In both the original and validation cohorts, the classifier was reported to diagnose cytomegalovirus status with high specificity and sensitivity. Most CMV-associated TCR beta chains appeared to be HLA-restricted in a later analysis, and the HLA associations seemed to be driven largely by CMV exposure. Three of the identified cytomegalovirus-associated TCR beta chains were confirmed in vitro to be specific for cytomegalovirus antigens. The only immune exposure information available for the cohort was CMV serostatus. The authors suggested that the approach could potentially be generalized to other disease states and immunological phenotypes.

In regard to this clone: What this receptor recognizes is not known. No clone much larger than this one lies a single base away; base qualities are absent.

The cohort was made up of approximately 670 healthy bone marrow donors. Cohort members were all nominally healthy when sampled, although unrecorded immune exposures were likely present. The donor was CMV seropositive and was included in the group of approximately 310 seropositive cohort members. Each donor provided a peripheral blood sample, and peripheral blood mononuclear cells were used for TCR beta sequencing. Genomic DNA was extracted from the blood cell samples with the Qiagen DNeasy Blood Extraction Kit. The library was made by the immunoSEQ multiplex PCR assay. For the multiplex PCR, a mixture combining 60 forward primers for TCR Vbeta segments and 13 reverse primers for TCR Jbeta segments was used. Amplification of the CDR3 region of rearranged TCR beta genes was performed with a multiplex PCR assay on genomic DNA. Amplified TCR beta libraries were sequenced as 87-base-pair reads on the Illumina HiSeq System. The paper's data handling went like this. Across the 600 to 700 repertoires, a later analysis counted about 81 million unique TCR beta chains, around 11 million of which were shared by at least two donors. Raw reads were error-corrected and collapsed into unique sequences with a nearest-neighbor algorithm that merged closely related sequences to remove PCR and sequencing errors. To assign V, D and J gene segments, CDR3 sequences were aligned to IMGT reference sequences. Each retained sequence needed at least a six-nucleotide match to both a V gene segment and a J gene segment. Rearrangements were classified as productive when the CDR3 lacked stop codons and remained in frame with V and J, and all other rearrangements were classified as non-productive. CDR3 was defined by IMGT convention, running from the second conserved V-encoded cysteine to the conserved J-encoded phenylalanine. The earlier analysis of 587 of the donors excluded any sequence lacking an unambiguous match to a single V gene segment. In an earlier analysis of several hundred of the donors, V segments were called functional above 56.7% productive rearrangements and were called segregating when the between-donor standard deviation exceeded 5%. A statistical classification framework was developed to diagnose cytomegalovirus status using the catalog of TCR beta chain sequences. V and J gene assignment, in a later analysis, came from comparing TCR nucleotide sequences with IMGT/GENE-DB human TR gene sequences. A later analysis assigned CDR3 sequences and most-parsimonious VDJ recombination scenarios with the TCRdist pipeline. In a later analysis, each TCR beta chain was defined by its CDR3 amino acid sequence together with its V-gene family, and reads without a unique V-gene family were excluded. In a later analysis, fewer than 650 highly shared, low-generation-probability nucleotide sequences were removed to address suspected cross-contamination and a sequencing artifact. In a later analysis, a clonal expansion index for each public chain was calculated from normalized within-repertoire ranks of inferred template counts. In a later analysis, generation probabilities were computed using a VDJ recombination model fitted to out-of-frame rearrangements, and the results were checked against IGoR. In a later analysis, hypergeometric tests were used to score TCR-TCR, TCR-HLA and TCR-CMV co-occurrence, with a repertoire-size bias correction applied to TCR pairs. A later analysis estimated false discovery rates by permuting HLA or CMV assignments 20 times. In a later analysis, co-occurring TCRs were grouped using DBSCAN, with TCRdist sequence similarity added in when clustering inside HLA-allele-positive subsets. Co-occurrence clustering excluded repertoires with fewer than 30,000 or more than 120,000 public chains, plus five with anomalous nucleotide sharing. TCRdb holds this immuneACCESS table with in-frame rearrangements only. Some clones are missing; in checked studies, unresolved V genes explain under half, and the rest has no known cause. V, J and clone size derive from that table, while D and trimming were established from the DNA sequence. The sample yields 70,000 to 75,000 clones; less than 80% were counted once. Of the sample, 9% to 14% falls within the top ten clones.

The CDR3 sequence holds 15 residues, the cysteine and phenylalanine included. Only CDR3 DNA is held: 45 bases, read in frame from base 1. The germline ends are 11 bases apart after V is trimmed by 4 bases and J by 0 bases. CDR1 SGHKS and CDR2 YYEKEE were looked up in the germline V gene (reference sequence). The V gene is TRBV5-5 and the J gene is TRBJ1-5; the D gene assignment is ambiguous. The sequenced sample was PBMCs. This TCR derives from a woman between 35 and 50 years old in good health and CMV-seropositive. The CDR3 region has the sequence CASSLSVYSNQPQHF. The DNA sequence is TGTGCCAGCAGCCTCTCTGTATATAGCAATCAGCCCCAGCATTTT.